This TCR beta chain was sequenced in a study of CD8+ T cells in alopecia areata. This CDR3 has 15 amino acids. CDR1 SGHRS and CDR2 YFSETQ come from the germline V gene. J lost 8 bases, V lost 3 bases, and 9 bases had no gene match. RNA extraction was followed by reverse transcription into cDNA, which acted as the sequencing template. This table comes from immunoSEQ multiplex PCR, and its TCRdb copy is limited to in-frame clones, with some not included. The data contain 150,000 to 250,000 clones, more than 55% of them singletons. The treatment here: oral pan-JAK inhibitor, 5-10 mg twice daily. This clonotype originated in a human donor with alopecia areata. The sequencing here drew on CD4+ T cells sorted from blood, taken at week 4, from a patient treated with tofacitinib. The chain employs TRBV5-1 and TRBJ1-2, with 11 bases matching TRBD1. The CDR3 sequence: CASSSRGQGGFGYTF. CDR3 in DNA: TGCGCCAGCAGCTCCAGGGGACAGGGGGGTTTCGGCTACACCTTC.